The clone carrying this T cell receptor beta chain was seen at least ten times. The record originates from a study of early T cells in non-severe SARS-CoV-2 infection. Across the whole study: Sequencing used unsorted whole-blood bulk RNA, so chains lack pairing.

TCRdb itself ran the 5' RACE reads through MiXCR, one entry per CDR3 protein. The data contain under 85,000 distinct CDR3 sequences, about 5% of them singletons. The V gene lost 6 bases and the J gene lost 7 bases, with 15 bases spanning the gap. Germline CDR1 reads SGHAT; CDR2 reads FQNNGV. The CDR3 extends over 14 amino acids. The chain employs TRBV11-2 and TRBJ1-4; D ambiguous. The specimen comprised whole blood, sampled at baseline. The sequence was collected from an adult who was a healthcare worker with PCR-confirmed SARS-CoV-2 infection or an uninfected control (not recorded which). This CDR3 reads CASSWTKGSEKLFF. The DNA of the CDR3 is TGTGCCAGCAGTTGGACCAAAGGGAGTGAAAAACTGTTTTTT.